This passage covers 24 T cell receptor beta chains from one sample sequenced in a study of cytomegalovirus exposure and HLA in healthy donors. Primers for the PCR totalled 60 Vbeta and 13 Jbeta. Produced via immunoSEQ multiplex PCR; TCRdb's table is partial and in-frame only. The data show about 170,000 clones, and the top ten clones hold about 0.8%. Sequencing used PBMCs. Receptors were obtained from a woman aged 18-29 years in good health and CMV-seropositive.

This chain uses TRBV12-5 with TRBJ1-2, with D perhaps TRBD1 (6 bases). CDR3 length equals 13 residues. From germline, CDR1 is LGHNT and CDR2 FRNRAP. Trimming cost V 4 bases and J 5 bases, with 11 bases left between them. This CDR3 reads CASGSTGDYGYTF. In DNA, the CDR3 is TGTGCTAGTGGTTCGACAGGAGATTATGGCTACACCTTC.

The gene calls are TRBV18 and TRBJ2-1; no clear D gene. The CDR3 runs to 14 residues. Trimming pared 6 bases from V and 4 bases from J, leaving 13 bases between. The V gene's germline CDR1 is KGHSH and CDR2 LQKENI. CDR3 sequence reads: CASSARQEYNEQFF. CDR3 sequence (DNA): TGTGCCAGCTCGGCAAGGCAGGAATACAATGAGCAGTTCTTC.

The V gene is TRBV6-5, the J gene TRBJ2-5, with 11 bases identical to TRBD2. Germline loops: CDR1 MNHEY, CDR2 SVGAGI. The V gene end was trimmed by 4 bases and the J gene end by 2 bases; junction bases not matched to a gene: 6. The CDR3 totals 16 residues. The CDR3 nucleotides read TGTGCCAGCAGTTTTAGACTAGCGGGACGACAAGAGACCCAGTACTTC. This codes for CASSFRLAGRQETQYF.

The chain is built from TRBV18 and TRBJ1-1, with TRBD1 matching 7 bases. Unmatched junction bases numbered 8, after V lost 6 bases and J lost 1 base. The CDR3 totals 15 residues. Germline V lookup: CDR1 KGHSH, CDR2 LQKENI. Here the CDR3 reads CASSSSGTENTEAFF. For the CDR3, the DNA is TGTGCCAGCTCTTCTTCCGGGACAGAGAACACTGAAGCTTTCTTT.

The V call is TRBV11-2, the J call TRBJ2-3, with D maybe TRBD2 (7 bases). The CDR3 covers 14 residues. The germline V gene encodes CDR1 SGHAT and CDR2 FQNNGV. Trimming took off 7 bases at V and 3 bases at J, with 14 bases between the two ends. The CDR3 nucleotides read TGTGCCAGCACCTCGGGGGGCCCTACAGATACGCAGTATTTT. It specifies CASTSGGPTDTQYF. The full variable domain, with the rest looked up from reference TRBV11-2 and TRBJ2-3, is EAGVAQSPRYKIIEKRQSVAFWCNPISGHATLYWYQQILGQGPKLLIQFQNNGVVDDSQLPKDRFSAERLKGVDSTLKIQPAKLEDSAVYLCASTSGGPTDTQYFGPGTRLTVL.

This chain joins TRBV30 and TRBJ1-2, with D possibly being TRBD1 (5 bases). Looked up from germline, CDR1 is GTSNPN and CDR2 is SVGIG (reference sequence). With 3 bases removed from V and 8 bases from J, the gap between germline ends came to 19 bases. This CDR3 spans 14 amino acids. The CDR3 protein is CAWRARGAAGGYTF. The CDR3 bases are TGTGCCTGGAGAGCCCGCGGGGCCGCCGGGGGCTACACCTTC.

V is TRBV9 and J is TRBJ2-3, with TRBD2 identical over 10 bases. Germline CDR1 is SGDLS and CDR2 is YYNGEE. The CDR3 spans 16 residues. J gave up 3 bases and V 6 bases, and 10 bases lay outside the gene matches. The CDR3 here is CASNQGASGGTDTQYF. CDR3 coding DNA: TGTGCCAGCAACCAGGGGGCTAGCGGGGGAACAGATACGCAGTATTTT.

The J gene is TRBJ1-1, the V gene TRBV5-4; D is possibly TRBD1 (5 bases). The CDR3 runs 16 residues. Germline V gives CDR1 SGHNT, CDR2 YYREEE (reference sequence). Trimming shortened V by 0 bases and J by 6 bases, and 18 bases separated the two germline ends. The CDR3 region has the DNA TGTGCCAGCAGCTTGGGGAGGGGCCAGAGGGTCTCTGAAGCTTTCTTT. Translated, it gives CASSLGRGQRVSEAFF. The full variable domain, its missing parts supplied by reference TRBV5-4 and TRBJ1-1, is ETGVTQSPTHLIKTRGQQVTLRCSSQSGHNTVSWYQQALGQGPQFIFQYYREEENGRGNFPPRFSGLQFPNYSSELNVNALELDDSALYLCASSLGRGQRVSEAFFGQGTRLTVV.

The chain carries TRBV10-3 and TRBJ2-7; 11 bases are a match to TRBD2. Per the germline V gene, CDR1 is ENHRY and CDR2 is SYGVKD. The CDR3 runs to 13 residues. V was clipped by 8 bases and J by 7 bases; unmatched bases: 7. The CDR3 sequence: CAIGISGGGEQYF. The DNA for the CDR3 is TGTGCCATCGGTATTAGCGGGGGGGGTGAGCAGTACTTC.

V usage is TRBV19 and J usage is TRBJ2-7; D unclear. The germline gives CDR1 LNHDA, CDR2 SQIVND (reference sequence). This CDR3 spans 14 amino acids. The V end lost 1 base, the J end lost 0 bases, and 7 bases lay between the germline ends. CDR3 in amino acids: CASSIGASSYEQYF. CDR3 nucleotide sequence: TGTGCCAGTAGTATAGGGGCCAGCTCCTACGAGCAGTACTTC.

This chain joins TRBV29-1 and TRBJ2-7; 9 nucleotides line up with TRBD1. Germline-derived CDR1 and CDR2 are SQVTM and ANQGSEA. V lost 5 bases to trimming and J lost 5 bases; unmatched junction nucleotides: 4. The CDR3 length is 12 residues. The CDR3 bases are TGCAGCGTTTTGGGACAGGGACACGAGCAGTACTTC. The encoded protein is CSVLGQGHEQYF.

The chain employs TRBV15 and TRBJ1-2; 7 nucleotides match TRBD1. CDR3 size: 13 residues. Trimming took 2 bases from V and 8 from J; bases not matched to a gene: 5. The germline gives CDR1 LNHNV, CDR2 YYDKDF (reference sequence). CDR3 sequence reads: CATSRYGTDGYTF. The CDR3 nucleotides are TGTGCCACCAGCAGATACGGGACAGACGGCTACACCTTC.

The CDR3 reads CASRTGVFYNEQFF. CDR3 DNA: TGTGCCAGCAGGACAGGAGTCTTCTACAATGAGCAGTTCTTC. The chain joins TRBV2 to TRBJ2-1, with a possible D match to TRBD1 (6 bases). Germline lookup yields CDR1 SNHLY and CDR2 FYNNEI. The germline V and J ends were trimmed by 6 bases and 3 bases, with 12 bases remaining between them. The length of the CDR3 is 14 residues.

The V gene is TRBV2, the J gene TRBJ1-2, with 9 bases matching TRBD1. The CDR3 sequence is 14 residues long. The V segment lost 6 bases and the J segment 6 bases; nucleotides outside the gene matches: 8. The V gene's germline CDR1 is SNHLY and CDR2 FYNNEI. This CDR3 is CASRILQGAHGYTF. CDR3 bases: TGTGCCAGCAGGATCCTACAGGGGGCCCATGGCTACACCTTC.

The genes are TRBV29-1 and TRBJ1-2; D is undetermined. The CDR3 length is 11 residues. Looked up from germline, CDR1 is SQVTM and CDR2 is ANQGSEA. V shed 3 bases and J shed 2 bases, with 4 bases lying between them. The CDR3 region has the DNA TGCAGCGTTGACGGGAACTATGGCTACACCTTC. This gives the protein CSVDGNYGYTF.

The J gene is TRBJ2-3, the V gene TRBV30, with TRBD2 identical over 8 bases. V lost 3 bases, J lost 2 bases, and 10 bases stayed unmatched. The germline V gene encodes CDR1 GTSNPN and CDR2 SVGIG (reference sequence). This CDR3 contains 16 residues. DNA of the CDR3: TGTGCCTGGAGAGGTGGTAGCGGGACCCTCACAGATACGCAGTATTTT. This codes for CAWRGGSGTLTDTQYF.

This rearrangement joins TRBV5-5 to TRBJ2-7; D unresolved. Trimming took off 2 bases at V and 2 bases at J, with 23 bases between the two ends. The CDR3 is made up of 18 amino acids. Germline V gene data show CDR1 as SGHKS and CDR2 as YYEKEE (reference sequence). The CDR3, as DNA: TGTGCCAGCAGCTTTGGTAGTGGTCTCACCTTAGGAGCCTACGAGCAGTACTTC. Amino acids: CASSFGSGLTLGAYEQYF.

This sequence joins TRBV5-6 and TRBJ2-1, with 10 bases matching TRBD2. Germline V gene data show CDR1 as SGHDT and CDR2 as YYEEEE. V lost 0 bases to trimming and J lost 3 bases; unmatched junction nucleotides: 3. This CDR3 spans 16 amino acids. Here the CDR3 DNA reads TGTGCCAGCAGCTTGGAAGGGACTAGCGACTACAATGAGCAGTTCTTC. This gives the protein CASSLEGTSDYNEQFF. Complete variable domain (other parts from reference TRBV5-6 and TRBJ2-1): DAGVTQSPTHLIKTRGQQVTLRCSPKSGHDTVSWYQQALGQGPQFIFQYYEEEERQRGNFPDRFSGHQFPNYSSELNVNALLLGDSALYLCASSLEGTSDYNEQFFGPGTRLTVL.

The gene calls are TRBV5-1 and TRBJ2-5, with a tentative D call TRBD1 (6 bases). Germline CDR1 is SGHRS and CDR2 is YFSETQ. The V end lost 0 bases, the J end lost 3 bases, and 12 bases lay between the germline ends. This CDR3 has 15 residues. CDR3 in amino acids: CASSLVGAPEETQYF. The CDR3 nucleotides are TGCGCCAGCAGCTTGGTGGGGGCCCCCGAAGAGACCCAGTACTTC.

The gene calls are TRBV6-4 and TRBJ2-1; the match to TRBD2 covers 8 bases. The CDR3 runs 15 residues. V was pared by 6 bases and J by 6 bases, with 10 bases of the junction left unmatched. Germline values: CDR1 MRHNA, CDR2 SNTAGT. Here the CDR3 reads CASSALGGRTNEQFF. In DNA, the CDR3 is TGTGCCAGCAGCGCTCTGGGCGGGAGGACCAATGAGCAGTTCTTC.

V is TRBV7-9 and J is TRBJ1-3; 12 bases fit TRBD1. Unmatched junction bases numbered 7, after V lost 5 bases and J lost 2 bases. Germline assignment: CDR1 SEHNR and CDR2 FQNEAQ (reference sequence). This CDR3 region has 17 residues. This chain's CDR3 is CASSPEGTGGTGNTIYF. The CDR3 nucleotides are TGTGCCAGCAGCCCAGAAGGGACAGGGGGCACTGGAAACACCATATATTTT.

V and J are TRBV7-2 and TRBJ1-1; D perhaps matches TRBD1 (6 bases). This CDR3 spans 17 amino acids. CDR1 and CDR2 from the germline V gene are SGHTA and FQGNSA. The germline V and J ends were trimmed by 5 bases and 0 bases, with 19 bases remaining between them. The CDR3 region is CASSRIVNRAMNTEAFF. The CDR3 nucleotides read TGTGCCAGCAGCAGAATTGTAAACAGGGCCATGAACACTGAAGCTTTCTTT.

V usage is TRBV21-1 and J usage is TRBJ1-1; TRBD1, the table's D call, was not compared with the DNA. TRBV21-1 is a listed pseudogene. There are 13 residues in the CDR3. The CDR3 loop is CASSKKKGEEAFF. The CDR3 DNA sequence: TGTGCCAGCAGCAAAAAAAAGGGGGAGGAAGCTTTCTTT.

The J gene is TRBJ2-7, the V gene TRBV2, with D perhaps matching TRBD1 (6 bases). This CDR3 has 16 residues. In germline, CDR1 is SNHLY, CDR2 FYNNEI. V was clipped by 3 bases and J by 2 bases, with 17 bases between them. The CDR3 here is CASSDGTMQQPYEQYF. The DNA for the CDR3 is TGTGCCAGCAGTGACGGGACAATGCAACAACCCTACGAGCAGTACTTC.